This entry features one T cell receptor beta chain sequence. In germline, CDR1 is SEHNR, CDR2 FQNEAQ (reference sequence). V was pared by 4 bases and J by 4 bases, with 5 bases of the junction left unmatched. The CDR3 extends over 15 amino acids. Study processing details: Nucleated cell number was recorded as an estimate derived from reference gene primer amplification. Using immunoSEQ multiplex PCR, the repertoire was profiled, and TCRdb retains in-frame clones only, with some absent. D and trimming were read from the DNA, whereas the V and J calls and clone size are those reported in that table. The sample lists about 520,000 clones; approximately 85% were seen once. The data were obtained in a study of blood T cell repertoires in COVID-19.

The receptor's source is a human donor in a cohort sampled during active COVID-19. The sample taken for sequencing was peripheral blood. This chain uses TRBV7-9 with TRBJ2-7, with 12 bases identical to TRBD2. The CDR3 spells CASSSTLAGGYEQYF. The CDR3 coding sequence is TGTGCCAGCAGCTCCACCCTAGCGGGAGGGTACGAGCAGTACTTC.